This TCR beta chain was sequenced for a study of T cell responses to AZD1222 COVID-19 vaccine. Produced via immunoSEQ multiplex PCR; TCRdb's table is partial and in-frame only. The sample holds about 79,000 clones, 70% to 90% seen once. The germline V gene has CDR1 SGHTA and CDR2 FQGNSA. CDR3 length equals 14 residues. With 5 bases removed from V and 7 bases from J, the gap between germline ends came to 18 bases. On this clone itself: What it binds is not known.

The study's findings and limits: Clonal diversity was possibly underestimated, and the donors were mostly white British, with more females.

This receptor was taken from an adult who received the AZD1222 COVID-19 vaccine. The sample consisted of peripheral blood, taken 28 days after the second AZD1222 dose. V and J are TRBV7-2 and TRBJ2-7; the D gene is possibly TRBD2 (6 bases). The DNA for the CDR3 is TGTGCCAGCAGCATGGGGGGTAACATGTTGGAGCAGTACTTC. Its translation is CASSMGGNMLEQYF.